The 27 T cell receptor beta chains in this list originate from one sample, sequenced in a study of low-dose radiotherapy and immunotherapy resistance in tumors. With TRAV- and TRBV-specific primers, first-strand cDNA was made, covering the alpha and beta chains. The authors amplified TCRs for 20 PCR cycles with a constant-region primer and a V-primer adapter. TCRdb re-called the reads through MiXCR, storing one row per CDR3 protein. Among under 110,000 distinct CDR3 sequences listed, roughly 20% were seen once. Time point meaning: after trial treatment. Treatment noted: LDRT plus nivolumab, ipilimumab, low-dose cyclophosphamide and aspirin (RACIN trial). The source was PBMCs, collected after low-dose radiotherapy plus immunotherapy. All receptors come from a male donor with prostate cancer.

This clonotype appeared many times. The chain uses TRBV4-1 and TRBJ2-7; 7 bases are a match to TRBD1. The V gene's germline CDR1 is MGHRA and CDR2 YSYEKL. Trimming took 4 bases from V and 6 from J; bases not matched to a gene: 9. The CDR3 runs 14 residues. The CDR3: CASSLRGLESEQYF. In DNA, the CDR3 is TGCGCCAGCAGCCTTAGGGGGCTGGAGTCCGAGCAGTACTTC.

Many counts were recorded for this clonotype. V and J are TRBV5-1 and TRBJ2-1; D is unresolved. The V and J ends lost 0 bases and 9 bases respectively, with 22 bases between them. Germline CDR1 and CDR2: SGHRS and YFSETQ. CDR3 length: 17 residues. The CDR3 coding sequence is TGCGCCAGCAGCTTGGTTACCGGCCTCGGGTACAATGGTGAGCAGTTCTTC. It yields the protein CASSLVTGLGYNGEQFF. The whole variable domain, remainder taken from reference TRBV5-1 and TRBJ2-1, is KAGVTQTPRYLIKTRGQQVTLSCSPISGHRSVSWYQQTPGQGLQFLFEYFSETQRNKGNFPGRFSGRQFSNSRSEMNVSTLELGDSALYLCASSLVTGLGYNGEQFFGPGTRLTVL.

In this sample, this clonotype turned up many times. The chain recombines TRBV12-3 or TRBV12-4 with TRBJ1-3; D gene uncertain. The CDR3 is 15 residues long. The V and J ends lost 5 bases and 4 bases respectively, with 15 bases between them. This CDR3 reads CASSRTRSDGNTIYF. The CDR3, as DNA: TGTGCCAGCAGTCGGACCCGGAGTGACGGAAACACCATATATTTT.

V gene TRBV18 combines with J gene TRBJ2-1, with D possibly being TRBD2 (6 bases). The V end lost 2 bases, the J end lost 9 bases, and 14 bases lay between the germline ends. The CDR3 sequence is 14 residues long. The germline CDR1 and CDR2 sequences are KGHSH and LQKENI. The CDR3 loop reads CASSPRDSLSEQFF. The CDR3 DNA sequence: TGTGCCAGCTCACCAAGGGACTCCCTCAGTGAGCAGTTCTTC. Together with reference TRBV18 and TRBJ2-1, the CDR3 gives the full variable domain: NAGVMQNPRHLVRRRGQEARLRCSPMKGHSHVYWYRQLPEEGLKFMVYLQKENIIDESGMPKERFSAEFPKEGPSILRIQQVVRGDSAAYFCASSPRDSLSEQFFGPGTRLTVL.

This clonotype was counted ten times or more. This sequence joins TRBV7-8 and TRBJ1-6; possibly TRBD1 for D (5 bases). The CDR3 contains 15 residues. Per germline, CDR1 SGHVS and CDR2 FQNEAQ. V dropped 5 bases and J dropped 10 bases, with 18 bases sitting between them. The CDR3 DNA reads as TGTGCCAGCAGCCCGTTCGGGGGGTCGGAGTCACCCCTCCACTTT. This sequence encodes CASSPFGGSESPLHF.

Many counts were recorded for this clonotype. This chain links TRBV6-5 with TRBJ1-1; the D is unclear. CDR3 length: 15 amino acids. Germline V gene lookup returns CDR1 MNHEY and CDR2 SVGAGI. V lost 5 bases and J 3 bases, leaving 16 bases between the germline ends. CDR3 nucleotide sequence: TGTGCCAGCAGTGCCCGCTGGGCTAGGGACACTGAAGCTTTCTTT. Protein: CASSARWARDTEAFF.

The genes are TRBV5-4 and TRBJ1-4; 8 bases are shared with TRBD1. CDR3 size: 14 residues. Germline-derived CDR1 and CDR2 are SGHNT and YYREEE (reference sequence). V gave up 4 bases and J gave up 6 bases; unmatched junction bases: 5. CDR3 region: CASSTDRADEKLFF. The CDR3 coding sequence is TGTGCCAGCAGCACGGACAGGGCGGATGAAAAACTGTTTTTT.

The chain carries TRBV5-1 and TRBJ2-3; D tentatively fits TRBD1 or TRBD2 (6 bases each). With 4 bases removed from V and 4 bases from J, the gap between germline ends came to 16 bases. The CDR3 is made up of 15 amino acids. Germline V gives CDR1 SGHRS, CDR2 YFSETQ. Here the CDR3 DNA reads TGCGCCAGCAGCGGGACGGTTAGGGGGGCAGATACGCAGTATTTT. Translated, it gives CASSGTVRGADTQYF.

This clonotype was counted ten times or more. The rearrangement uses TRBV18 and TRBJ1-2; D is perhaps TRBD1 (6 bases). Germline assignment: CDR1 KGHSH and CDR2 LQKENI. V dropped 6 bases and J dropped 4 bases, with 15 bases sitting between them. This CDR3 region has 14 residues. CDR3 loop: CASSAPGTPYGYTF. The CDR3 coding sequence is TGTGCCAGCTCTGCCCCCGGGACACCCTATGGCTACACCTTC.

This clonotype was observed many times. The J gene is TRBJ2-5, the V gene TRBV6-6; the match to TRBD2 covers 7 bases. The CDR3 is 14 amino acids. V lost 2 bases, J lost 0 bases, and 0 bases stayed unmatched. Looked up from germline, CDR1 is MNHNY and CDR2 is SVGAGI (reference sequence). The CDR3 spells CASSYGRDQETQYF. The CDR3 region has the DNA TGTGCCAGCAGTTACGGGAGGGACCAAGAGACCCAGTACTTC.

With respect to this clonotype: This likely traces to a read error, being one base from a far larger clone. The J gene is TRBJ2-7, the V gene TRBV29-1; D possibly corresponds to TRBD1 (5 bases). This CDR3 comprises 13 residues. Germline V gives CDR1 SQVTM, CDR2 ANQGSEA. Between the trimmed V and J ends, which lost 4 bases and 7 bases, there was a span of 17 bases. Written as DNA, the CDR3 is TGCAGCGTTGGAAAGGGGCAGATCAATGAGCAGTACTTC. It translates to CSVGKGQINEQYF.

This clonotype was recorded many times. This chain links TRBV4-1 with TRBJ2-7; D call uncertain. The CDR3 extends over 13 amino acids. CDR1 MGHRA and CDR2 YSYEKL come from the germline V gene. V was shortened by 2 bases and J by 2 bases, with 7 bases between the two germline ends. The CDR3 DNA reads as TGCGCCAGCAGCCAACAGAGAACCTACGAGCAGTACTTC. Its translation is CASSQQRTYEQYF.

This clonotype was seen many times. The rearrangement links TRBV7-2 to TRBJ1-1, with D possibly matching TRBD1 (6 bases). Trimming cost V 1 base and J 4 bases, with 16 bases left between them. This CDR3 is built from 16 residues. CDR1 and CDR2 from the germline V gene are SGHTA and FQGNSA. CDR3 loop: CASSLVSPGVSTEAFF. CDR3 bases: TGTGCCAGCAGCTTAGTGTCCCCAGGGGTGAGCACTGAAGCTTTCTTT.

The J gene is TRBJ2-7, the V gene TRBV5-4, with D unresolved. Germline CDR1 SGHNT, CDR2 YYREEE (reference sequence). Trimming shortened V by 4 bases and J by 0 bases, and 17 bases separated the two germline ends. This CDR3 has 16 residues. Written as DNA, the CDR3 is TGTGCCAGCAGCCCAGAGTCCGGGCGCAGCTCCTACGAGCAGTACTTC. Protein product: CASSPESGRSSYEQYF.

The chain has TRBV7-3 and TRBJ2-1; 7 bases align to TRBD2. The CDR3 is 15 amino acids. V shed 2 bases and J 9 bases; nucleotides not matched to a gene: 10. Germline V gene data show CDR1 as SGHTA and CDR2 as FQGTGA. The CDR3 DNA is TGTGCCAGCAGCTTATCCAGATGGGGCGGGGGTGAGCAGTTCTTC. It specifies CASSLSRWGGGEQFF.

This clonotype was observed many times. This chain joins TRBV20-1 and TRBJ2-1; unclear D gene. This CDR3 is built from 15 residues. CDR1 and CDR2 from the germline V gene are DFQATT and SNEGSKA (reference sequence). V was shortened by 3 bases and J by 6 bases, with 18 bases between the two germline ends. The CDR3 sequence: CSASHFRTALNEQFF. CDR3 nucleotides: TGCAGTGCTAGCCATTTCAGGACCGCGCTCAATGAGCAGTTCTTC.

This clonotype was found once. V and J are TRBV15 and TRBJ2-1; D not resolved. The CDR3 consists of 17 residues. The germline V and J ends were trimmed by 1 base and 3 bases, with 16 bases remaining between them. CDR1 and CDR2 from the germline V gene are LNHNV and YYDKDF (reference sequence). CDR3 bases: TGTGCCACCAGCAGAGCAAGGCCGGGTTTTAACTACAATGAGCAGTTCTTC. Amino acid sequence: CATSRARPGFNYNEQFF. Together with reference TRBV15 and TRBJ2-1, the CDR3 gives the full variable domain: DAMVIQNPRYQVTQFGKPVTLSCSQTLNHNVMYWYQQKSSQAPKLLFHYYDKDFNNEADTPDNFQSRRPNTSFCFLDIRSPGLGDTAMYLCATSRARPGFNYNEQFFGPGTRLTVL.

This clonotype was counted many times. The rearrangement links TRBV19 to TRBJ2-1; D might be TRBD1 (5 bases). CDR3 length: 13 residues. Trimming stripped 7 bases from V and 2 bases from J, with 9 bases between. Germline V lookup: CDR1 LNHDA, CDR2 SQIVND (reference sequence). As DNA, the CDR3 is TGTGCCAGTATTGGCAGGGCCTACAATGAGCAGTTCTTC. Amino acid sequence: CASIGRAYNEQFF. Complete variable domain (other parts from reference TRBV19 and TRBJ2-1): DGGITQSPKYLFRKEGQNVTLSCEQNLNHDAMYWYRQDPGQGLRLIYYSQIVNDFQKGDIAEGYSVSREKKESFPLTVTSAQKNPTAFYLCASIGRAYNEQFFGPGTRLTVL.

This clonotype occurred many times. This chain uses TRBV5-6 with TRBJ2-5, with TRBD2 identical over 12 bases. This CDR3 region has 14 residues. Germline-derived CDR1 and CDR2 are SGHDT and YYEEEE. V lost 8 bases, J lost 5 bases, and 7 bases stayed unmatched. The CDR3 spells CASLRTSGAETQYF. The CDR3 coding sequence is TGTGCCAGTCTTCGGACTAGCGGGGCGGAGACCCAGTACTTC.

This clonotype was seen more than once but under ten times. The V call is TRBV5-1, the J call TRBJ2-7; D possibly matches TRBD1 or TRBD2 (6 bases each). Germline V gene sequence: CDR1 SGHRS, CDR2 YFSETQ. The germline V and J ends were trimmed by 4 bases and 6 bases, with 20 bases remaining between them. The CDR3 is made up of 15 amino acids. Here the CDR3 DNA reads TGCGCCAGCAGCCAAAGTCCACAGGGAGGCTCCGAGCAGTACTTC. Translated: CASSQSPQGGSEQYF.

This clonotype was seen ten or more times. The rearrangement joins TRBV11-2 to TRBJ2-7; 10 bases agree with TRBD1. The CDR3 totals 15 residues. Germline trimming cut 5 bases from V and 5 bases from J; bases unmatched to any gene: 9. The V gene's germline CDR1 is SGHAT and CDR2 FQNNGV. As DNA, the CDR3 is TGTGCCAGCAGCCTATCATGGGACAGGGGTGACGAGCAGTACTTC. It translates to CASSLSWDRGDEQYF.

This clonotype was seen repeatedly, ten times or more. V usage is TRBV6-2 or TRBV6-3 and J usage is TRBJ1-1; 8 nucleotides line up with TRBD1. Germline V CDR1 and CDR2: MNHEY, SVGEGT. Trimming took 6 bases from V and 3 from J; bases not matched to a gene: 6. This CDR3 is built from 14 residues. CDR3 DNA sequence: TGTGCCAGCAGGCGGACAGGGTCGGACACTGAAGCTTTCTTT. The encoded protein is CASRRTGSDTEAFF.

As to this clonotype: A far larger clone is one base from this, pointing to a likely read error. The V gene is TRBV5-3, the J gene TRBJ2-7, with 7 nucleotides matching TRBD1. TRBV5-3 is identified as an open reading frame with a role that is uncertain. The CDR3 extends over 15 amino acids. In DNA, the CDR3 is TGTGCCAGCAGCTTGGGTCCCGGGACAGTCTACGAGCAGTACGTC. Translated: CASSLGPGTVYEQYV.

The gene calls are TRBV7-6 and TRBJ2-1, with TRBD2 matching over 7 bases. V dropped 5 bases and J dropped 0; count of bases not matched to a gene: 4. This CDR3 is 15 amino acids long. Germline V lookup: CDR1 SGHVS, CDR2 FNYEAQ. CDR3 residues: CASSPGLVSYNEQFF. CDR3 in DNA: TGTGCCAGCAGCCCAGGACTAGTCTCCTACAATGAGCAGTTCTTC.

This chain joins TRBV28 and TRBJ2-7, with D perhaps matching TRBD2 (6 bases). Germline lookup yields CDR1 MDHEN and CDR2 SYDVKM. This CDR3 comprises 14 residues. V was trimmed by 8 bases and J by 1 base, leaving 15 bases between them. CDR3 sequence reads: CASLRAGRSYEQYF. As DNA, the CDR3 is TGTGCCAGCCTTCGGGCAGGGAGGTCCTACGAGCAGTACTTC.

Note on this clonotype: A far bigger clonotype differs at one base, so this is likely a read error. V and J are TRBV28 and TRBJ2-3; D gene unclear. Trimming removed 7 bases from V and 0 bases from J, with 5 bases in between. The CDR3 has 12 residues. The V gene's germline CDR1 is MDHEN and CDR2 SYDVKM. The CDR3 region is CASTASTDTQYF. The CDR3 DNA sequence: TGTGCCAGCACGGCTAGCACAGATACGCAGTATTTT.

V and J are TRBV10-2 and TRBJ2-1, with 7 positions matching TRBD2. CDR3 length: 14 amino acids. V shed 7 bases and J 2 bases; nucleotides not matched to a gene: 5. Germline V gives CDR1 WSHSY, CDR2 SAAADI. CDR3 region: CASKGGGPYNEQFF. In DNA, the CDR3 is TGCGCCAGCAAAGGCGGGGGACCCTACAATGAGCAGTTCTTC.